The 11 T cell receptor beta chains presented below share a single source sample, sequenced in a study of cytomegalovirus exposure and HLA in healthy donors. The primer mix had 60 Vbeta and 13 Jbeta primers. TCRdb's table, derived via immunoSEQ multiplex PCR, lists solely in-frame clones and lacks some. The repertoire consists of about 170,000 clones, with around 73% occurring once and the leading ten covering roughly 5.2%. The material sequenced was PBMCs. All receptors come from a woman between 18 and 29 years old in good health and CMV-seropositive.

A word on this clone: The germline gene is not matched at one end of the junction; a read error may be the cause. The rearrangement uses TRBV7-9 and TRBJ1-6; D is uncertain. The germline gives CDR1 SEHNR, CDR2 FQNEAQ (reference sequence). The CDR3 extends over 12 amino acids. The CDR3 is CSSSWRNSPLHF. The CDR3 region has the DNA TGTTCCAGCAGTTGGAGAAATTCACCCCTCCACTTT.

This clone showed up just a few times. The chain has TRBV5-3 and TRBJ1-6; unclear D gene. TRBV5-3 is classed as an ORF, of uncertain function. V gave up 3 bases and J gave up 11 bases, with 6 bases separating them. The CDR3 extends over 11 amino acids. The CDR3 coding sequence is TGTGCCAGAAGCTCTACCCCACCCCTCCACTTT. Its translation: CARSSTPPLHF.

This rearrangement joins TRBV13 to TRBJ2-7; 9 nucleotides align to TRBD1. J gave up 5 bases and V 1 base, and 12 bases lay outside the gene matches. The CDR3 has 17 residues. Germline CDR1 and CDR2: PRHDT and FYEKMQ (reference sequence). CDR3 DNA: TGTGCCAGCAGCTTAGCCCTACTCCGGGACAGGGCCCACGAGCAGTACTTC. Amino acid sequence: CASSLALLRDRAHEQYF. The entire variable domain, with the rest obtained from reference TRBV13 and TRBJ2-7, is as follows: AAGVIQSPRHLIKEKRETATLKCYPIPRHDTVYWYQQGPGQDPQFLISFYEKMQSDKGSIPDRFSAQQFSDYHSELNMSSLELGDSALYFCASSLALLRDRAHEQYFGPGTRLTVT.

The chain is built from TRBV4-1 and TRBJ2-1, with 8 bases fitting TRBD2. CDR1 MGHRA and CDR2 YSYEKL come from the germline V gene. The CDR3 runs 15 residues. V trimming: 7 bases; J trimming: 9 bases; junction bases outside the gene matches: 14. For the CDR3, the DNA is TGCGCCAGCAAAGGGGGAGCGGGGGTTTTGAGTGAGCAGTTCTTC. The encoded protein is CASKGGAGVLSEQFF.

This chain uses TRBV29-1 with TRBJ2-1, with TRBD2 as a possible D gene (7 bases). Germline CDR1 and CDR2: SQVTM and ANQGSEA. There are 13 residues in the CDR3. The ends were cut back, 7 bases at V and 4 bases at J, with 14 bases in the middle. CDR3 in amino acids: CSGRGAGYNEQFF. Here the CDR3 DNA reads TGCAGCGGACGGGGGGCCGGGTACAATGAGCAGTTCTTC.

The chain recombines TRBV4-3 with TRBJ2-3, with 11 bases matching TRBD2. The V segment lost 4 bases and the J segment 4 bases; nucleotides outside the gene matches: 7. The CDR3 sequence is 16 residues long. Germline loops: CDR1 LGHNA, CDR2 YSLEER. The CDR3 DNA reads as TGCGCCAGCAGCCGCGGACTAGCGGGTACGCCAGATACGCAGTATTTT. Residues: CASSRGLAGTPDTQYF.

CDR3: CASSIRSGGRNQPQHF. The CDR3 nucleotides are TGTGCCAGTAGTATTCGTTCAGGGGGACGGAATCAGCCCCAGCATTTT. The chain links TRBV19 to TRBJ1-5; TRBD1 aligns across 7 bases. The germline CDR1 and CDR2 sequences are LNHDA and SQIVND (reference sequence). The ends lost 3 bases at V and 4 bases at J; junction bases unmatched: 9. The CDR3 is made up of 16 amino acids.

This clone was seen more than once but under ten times. The V gene is TRBV19, the J gene TRBJ2-1; TRBD1 agrees at 7 bases. With V trimmed by 4 bases and J by 2 bases, 5 bases remained unmatched. This CDR3 spans 15 amino acids. Germline assignment: CDR1 LNHDA and CDR2 SQIVND (reference sequence). In DNA form, the CDR3 reads TGTGCCAGTAGTAGCTGGGACAGCACCTACAATGAGCAGTTCTTC. Its translation is CASSSWDSTYNEQFF.

Only a few counts were recorded for this clone. The V gene is TRBV7-9, the J gene TRBJ1-5, with TRBD1 matching over 7 bases. Germline V gives CDR1 SEHNR, CDR2 FQNEAQ (reference sequence). With 5 bases clipped from V and 0 bases from J, the junction kept 7 bases outside the gene matches. The CDR3 has 16 residues. The CDR3 bases are TGTGCCAGCAGCGGTGGGACAGTCTATAGCAATCAGCCCCAGCATTTT. Translation gives CASSGGTVYSNQPQHF. Together with reference TRBV7-9 and TRBJ1-5, the CDR3 gives the full variable domain: DTGVSQNPRHKITKRGQNVTFRCDPISEHNRLYWYRQTLGQGPEFLTYFQNEAQLEKSRLLSDRFSAERPKGSFSTLEIQRTEQGDSAMYLCASSGGTVYSNQPQHFGDGTRLSIL.

V gene TRBV6-5 combines with J gene TRBJ2-3; D remains ambiguous. The length of the CDR3 is 13 residues. CDR1 MNHEY and CDR2 SVGAGI come from the germline V gene. V was clipped by 5 bases and J by 3 bases, with 9 bases between them. CDR3 in DNA: TGTGCCAGCAGTCCCACCACTACAGATACGCAGTATTTT. Translating it yields CASSPTTTDTQYF.

This clone appeared once. The V gene is TRBV6-6, the J gene TRBJ2-3; 8 nucleotides agree with TRBD2. Germline trimming cut 4 bases from V and 2 bases from J; bases unmatched to any gene: 8. Germline loops: CDR1 MNHNY, CDR2 SVGAGI (reference sequence). The CDR3 length is 16 residues. CDR3 region: CASSSMSGGNTDTQYF. In nucleotides, the CDR3 is TGTGCCAGCAGTTCTATGTCGGGGGGGAACACAGATACGCAGTATTTT.